The 14 T cell receptor beta chains in this list originate from one sample, sequenced in a study of blood T cell repertoires in COVID-19. Only in-frame clones appear in the TCRdb table, and some are missing; sequencing was by immunoSEQ multiplex PCR. The sample consists of about 190,000 clones, roughly 89% of them appearing once. The sample taken for sequencing was peripheral blood. Receptors were obtained from an older woman with COVID-19, enrolled during active disease.

This clone has more than one count but fewer than ten. CDR3 loop: CATASDTSSNQPQHF. For the CDR3, the DNA is TGTGCCACCGCCTCTGATACCAGTAGCAATCAGCCCCAGCATTTT. This chain connects TRBV28 to TRBJ1-5, with no clear D. Germline CDR1 reads MDHEN; CDR2 reads SYDVKM. Trimming pared 10 bases from V and 0 bases from J, leaving 16 bases between. This CDR3 has 15 residues.

The chain uses TRBV14 and TRBJ1-6; D is unresolved. Trimming removed 1 base from V and 7 bases from J, with 8 bases in between. The V gene's germline CDR1 is SGHDN and CDR2 FVKESK. The CDR3 length is 14 residues. CDR3 protein: CASSQGGLNSPLHF. The CDR3 bases are TGTGCCAGCAGCCAAGGCGGGCTCAATTCACCCCTCCACTTT.

The chain couples TRBV5-4 to TRBJ1-2; D ambiguous. With 4 bases removed from V and 7 bases from J, the gap between germline ends came to 20 bases. The germline gives CDR1 SGHNT, CDR2 YYREEE (reference sequence). The CDR3 spans 15 residues. In nucleotides, the CDR3 is TGTGCCAGCAGCCCCGAACCTGGAGACGATGGTGGCTACACCTTC. Residues: CASSPEPGDDGGYTF.

This clone was observed a single time. The J gene is TRBJ2-5, the V gene TRBV28; 9 nucleotides align to TRBD1. V was clipped by 4 bases and J by 3 bases; unmatched bases: 6. CDR1 is MDHEN, CDR2 SYDVKM, per germline. This CDR3 has 15 residues. CDR3 sequence (DNA): TGTGCCAGCAGTTACCACAGGGGGCGGGAAGAGACCCAGTACTTC. Amino acids: CASSYHRGREETQYF.

DNA of the CDR3: TGTGCCAGCAGCTTTCTATCGAGGGTTGGCTACACCTTC. Translating gives CASSFLSRVGYTF. The genes are TRBV11-2 and TRBJ1-2; D remains unclear. Per the germline V gene, CDR1 is SGHAT and CDR2 is FQNNGV. Trimming removed 3 bases from V and 7 bases from J, with 12 bases in between. This CDR3 contains 13 residues.

This clone appeared a few times. This sequence joins TRBV9 and TRBJ2-1, with D possibly being TRBD1 (6 bases). The V end lost 4 bases, the J end lost 4 bases, and 12 bases lay between the germline ends. Germline CDR1 reads SGDLS; CDR2 reads YYNGEE. The CDR3 is 14 amino acids. CDR3 residues: CASSRRTVYNEQFF. CDR3 nucleotide sequence: TGTGCCAGCAGCAGACGGACAGTTTACAATGAGCAGTTCTTC.

The rearrangement joins TRBV30 to TRBJ2-1; possibly TRBD2 for D (6 bases). The V gene lost 4 bases and the J gene lost 3 bases, with 19 bases spanning the gap. There are 16 residues in the CDR3. Germline assignment: CDR1 GTSNPN and CDR2 SVGIG (reference sequence). The CDR3 sequence: CAWTALGGKLYNEQFF. The CDR3 DNA follows: TGTGCCTGGACCGCTTTAGGAGGGAAGCTCTACAATGAGCAGTTCTTC.

V is TRBV2 and J is TRBJ2-5; the match to TRBD1 covers 7 bases. V trimming: 11 bases; J trimming: 2 bases; junction bases outside the gene matches: 5. Germline CDR1 is SNHLY and CDR2 is FYNNEI. There are 12 residues in the CDR3. The DNA for the CDR3 is TGTGCCTCAGGGACAGAACAAGAGACCCAGTACTTC. It specifies CASGTEQETQYF.

The chain employs TRBV4-3 and TRBJ2-1; TRBD2 matches at 7 bases. Germline lookup yields CDR1 LGHNA and CDR2 YSLEER. The CDR3 loop spans 17 amino acids. V shed 0 bases and J 2 bases; nucleotides not matched to a gene: 7. Here the CDR3 reads CASSQDTPSGTYNEQFF. The CDR3 DNA follows: TGCGCCAGCAGCCAAGATACCCCTAGCGGAACCTACAATGAGCAGTTCTTC.

This chain links TRBV3-1 (or the pseudogene TRBV3-2) with TRBJ2-3; 10 positions agree with TRBD2. V was pared by 3 bases and J by 1 base, with 4 bases of the junction left unmatched. The CDR3 is 16 residues long. The V gene's germline CDR1 is LGHDT and CDR2 YNNKEL (reference sequence). The CDR3 loop reads CASSQAGTSGTDTQYF. As DNA, the CDR3 is TGTGCCAGCAGCCAGGCCGGGACTAGCGGCACAGATACGCAGTATTTT.

The V and J genes are TRBV2 and TRBJ2-3; 8 bases agree with TRBD2. The length of the CDR3 is 14 residues. Losses at the gene ends were 7 bases for V and 3 bases for J; bases not matched to a gene: 6. CDR1 and CDR2 (germline): SNHLY, FYNNEI. The CDR3: CASTIAGSTDTQYF. The DNA for the CDR3 is TGTGCCAGCACTATAGCGGGATCAACAGATACGCAGTATTTT.

The chain is built from TRBV7-3 and TRBJ2-3; 9 bases are a match to TRBD1. This CDR3 is 15 amino acids long. Trimming at V came to 0 bases and at J to 6 bases, leaving 4 bases not matched to a gene. Per the germline V gene, CDR1 is SGHTA and CDR2 is FQGTGA. CDR3 nucleotide sequence: TGTGCCAGCAGCTTAACGGACAGGGGAGCGGATACGCAGTATTTT. Protein sequence: CASSLTDRGADTQYF.

The chain carries TRBV18 and TRBJ1-4; 7 positions match TRBD1. J gave up 5 bases and V 3 bases, and 6 bases lay outside the gene matches. Germline V gene sequence: CDR1 KGHSH, CDR2 LQKENI. CDR3 size: 15 residues. The CDR3 loop reads CASSPLGQPNEKLFF. The CDR3 coding sequence is TGTGCCAGCTCACCCTTGGGACAGCCAAATGAAAAACTGTTTTTT.

J is TRBJ2-2 and V is TRBV2, with TRBD2 as a possible D gene (7 bases). The germline V gene encodes CDR1 SNHLY and CDR2 FYNNEI. V dropped 8 bases and J dropped 5 bases, with 15 bases sitting between them. This CDR3 is 14 amino acids long. The CDR3 here is CASVQGRGTGELFF. DNA for the CDR3: TGTGCCAGCGTCCAGGGGAGGGGTACCGGGGAGCTGTTTTTT.